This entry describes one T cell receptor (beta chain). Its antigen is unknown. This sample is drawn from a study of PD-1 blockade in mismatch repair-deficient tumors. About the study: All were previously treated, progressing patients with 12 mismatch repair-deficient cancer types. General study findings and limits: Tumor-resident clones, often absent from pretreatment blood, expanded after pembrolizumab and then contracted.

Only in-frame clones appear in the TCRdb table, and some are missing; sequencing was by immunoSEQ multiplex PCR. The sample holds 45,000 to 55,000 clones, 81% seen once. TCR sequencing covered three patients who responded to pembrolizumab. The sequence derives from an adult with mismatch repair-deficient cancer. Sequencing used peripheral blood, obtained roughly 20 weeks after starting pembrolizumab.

Here the CDR3 reads CASSMEDTQYF. The CDR3 bases are TGTGCCAGTAGTATGGAGGATACGCAGTATTTT. This chain connects TRBV19 to TRBJ2-3; no reliable D call. V lost 3 bases and J 6 bases, leaving 4 bases between the germline ends. From germline, CDR1 is LNHDA and CDR2 SQIVND (reference sequence). This CDR3 comprises 11 residues.